One sample yielded the 13 T cell receptor beta chains listed below, sequenced in a study of cytomegalovirus exposure and HLA in healthy donors (dated by TCRdb to about 2017). The library was produced with the immunoSEQ multiplex PCR assay. A mixture of 60 forward primers for TCR Vbeta segments and 13 reverse primers for TCR Jbeta segments was used in the multiplex PCR. In TCRdb, the immuneACCESS table is reduced to in-frame sequences with V and J assigned. These tables do not hold every clone; where another copy was compared, an unresolved V gene accounts for under half, and the others remain unexplained. The sample table records approximately 190,000 clones; around 83% of these occur just once. The top ten clones comprise 1.7% of the sample. The source material was PBMCs. All receptors derive from a man aged 40-49 years in good health and CMV-seropositive.

The chain joins TRBV7-3 to TRBJ1-1; tentatively, D is TRBD1 (5 bases). The CDR3 extends over 14 amino acids. Germline V gene lookup returns CDR1 SGHTA and CDR2 FQGTGA. V was trimmed by 5 bases and J by 0 bases, leaving 10 bases between them. The CDR3 region is CASSPPGMNTEAFF. DNA of the CDR3: TGTGCCAGCAGCCCTCCAGGGATGAACACTGAAGCTTTCTTT.

The chain carries TRBV6-5 and TRBJ1-1; D is ambiguous. The CDR3 is 9 amino acids. V gave up 7 bases and J gave up 11 bases, with 8 bases separating them. Germline CDR1 and CDR2: MNHEY and SVGAGI. CDR3 amino acids: CASKRVAFF. CDR3 nucleotides: TGTGCCAGCAAGCGGGTGGCTTTCTTT.

Notes on this clone: The junction and the germline gene differ at one end; a read error may be behind it. The J gene is TRBJ2-2, the V gene TRBV7-7, with 9 bases that match TRBD1. Germline V CDR1 and CDR2: SSHAT, FNYEAQ (reference sequence). This CDR3 is built from 15 residues. DNA of the CDR3: TGTGCTAGCAGCCCGGGACAGGGTAACACCGGGGAGCTGTTTTTT. It translates to CASSPGQGNTGELFF.

The V gene is TRBV7-9, the J gene TRBJ1-1; D is unclear. The CDR3 length is 14 residues. Between the trimmed V and J ends, which lost 1 base and 5 bases, there was a span of 11 bases. In germline, CDR1 is SEHNR, CDR2 FQNEAQ (reference sequence). CDR3 DNA: TGTGCCAGCAGCTTAGAAACCCGAGGGACTGAAGCTTTCTTT. It specifies CASSLETRGTEAFF.

The chain combines TRBV5-4 with TRBJ1-5, with TRBD1 matching 8 bases. V dropped 5 bases and J dropped 2; count of bases not matched to a gene: 3. The germline CDR1 and CDR2 sequences are SGHNT and YYREEE (reference sequence). The CDR3 has 14 residues. The CDR3 region is CASSPGQGNQPQHF. In nucleotides, the CDR3 is TGTGCCAGCAGTCCGGGACAGGGCAATCAGCCCCAGCATTTT.

The chain carries TRBV15 and TRBJ2-7, with 9 nucleotides matching TRBD2. Losses at the gene ends were 1 base for V and 3 bases for J; bases not matched to a gene: 4. The length of the CDR3 is 15 residues. The V gene's germline CDR1 is LNHNV and CDR2 YYDKDF (reference sequence). CDR3 region: CATSRGSSGSYEQYF. The CDR3 coding sequence is TGTGCCACCAGCAGAGGCAGTAGCGGGAGCTACGAGCAGTACTTC.

This chain uses TRBV5-6 with TRBJ1-1; tentative D call: TRBD1 (5 bases). This CDR3 has 15 amino acids. V was clipped by 2 bases and J by 7 bases, with 18 bases between them. Germline-derived CDR1 and CDR2 are SGHDT and YYEEEE. CDR3: CASSLVLMGQSEAFF. CDR3 sequence (DNA): TGTGCCAGCAGCTTAGTCCTTATGGGGCAAAGTGAAGCTTTCTTT.

The chain combines TRBV5-6 with TRBJ1-1, with D possibly TRBD1 on 5 matching bases. V was trimmed by 1 base and J by 1 base, leaving 14 bases between them. The CDR3 covers 16 residues. The germline CDR1 and CDR2 sequences are SGHDT and YYEEEE. This CDR3 is CASSLMGQGGNTEAFF. The CDR3 DNA reads TGTGCCAGCAGCTTGATGGGGCAGGGAGGGAACACTGAAGCTTTCTTT.

J is TRBJ2-7 and V is TRBV28; D might be TRBD1 (5 bases). The CDR3 sequence is 13 residues long. Germline CDR1 MDHEN, CDR2 SYDVKM. V lost 5 bases, J lost 0 bases, and 8 bases lay in between. In DNA form, the CDR3 reads TGTGCCAGCAGTCCCGACAGCTCCTACGAGCAGTACTTC. This translates into CASSPDSSYEQYF.

This chain links TRBV6-6 with TRBJ2-2; D might be TRBD2 (5 bases). CDR3 length equals 15 residues. Germline CDR1 and CDR2: MNHNY and SVGAGI (reference sequence). Trimming left V 4 bases short and J 1 base short, with 10 bases between. This CDR3 is CASSSGRGNTGELFF. DNA of the CDR3: TGTGCCAGCAGTTCAGGACGGGGGAACACCGGGGAGCTGTTTTTT.

The chain joins TRBV6-5 to TRBJ1-1; D is undetermined. Germline CDR1 is MNHEY and CDR2 is SVGAGI. Trimming took 4 bases from V and 0 from J, leaving 9 bases between them. The CDR3 is 14 amino acids. CDR3 in amino acids: CASSSRNLNTEAFF. The CDR3 DNA reads TGTGCCAGCAGTTCCAGAAATTTGAACACTGAAGCTTTCTTT.

This chain links TRBV7-8 with TRBJ2-7, with TRBD2 as a possible D gene (6 bases). Trimming removed 8 bases at V and 0 bases at J, with 14 bases between. There are 14 residues in the CDR3. CDR1 is SGHVS and CDR2 is FQNEAQ in the germline V gene. The CDR3, as DNA: TGTGCCAGCTCCAGGGCCGGGAGCTCCTACGAGCAGTACTTC. Its protein product is CASSRAGSSYEQYF.

For the CDR3, the DNA is TGTGCCAGCAGCAACCCAGAGGGGGCGAGGGGAAACACCATATATTTT. Translating it yields CASSNPEGARGNTIYF. The V call is TRBV9, the J call TRBJ1-3, with 7 bases aligning to TRBD1. CDR3 length equals 16 residues. CDR1 and CDR2 (germline): SGDLS, YYNGEE. The trim removed 4 bases at V and 4 bases at J, leaving 11 bases unmatched.